One and the same sample provided the 8 T cell receptor beta chains below, sequenced in a study of CD8+ T cells in alopecia areata. cDNA prepared by RNA extraction and subsequent reverse transcription served as the template for sequencing. The data were produced by immunoSEQ multiplex PCR, yet TCRdb's version contains in-frame clones alone and is incomplete. The profile shows roughly 180,000 clones, roughly three fifths of them singletons. Described treatment: oral pan-JAK inhibitor, 5-10 mg twice daily. This specimen was CD4+ T cells sorted from blood, taken at week 4, from a patient treated with tofacitinib. The receptor set was obtained from a human donor with alopecia areata.

The rearrangement joins TRBV4-2 to TRBJ2-1, with TRBD2 identical over 8 bases. J was trimmed by 3 bases and V by 2 bases; bases with no gene match: 6. CDR3 length: 16 residues. Germline V gene data show CDR1 as LGHNA and CDR2 as YNFKEQ. CDR3 amino acids: CASSQLSAGGYNEQFF. The CDR3 coding sequence is TGTGCCAGCAGCCAATTATCTGCGGGGGGCTACAATGAGCAGTTCTTC.

V and J are TRBV4-2 and TRBJ2-3, with 8 bases aligning to TRBD2. The CDR3 consists of 14 residues. Germline CDR1 LGHNA, CDR2 YNFKEQ. With V trimmed by 7 bases and J by 2 bases, 5 bases remained unmatched. The CDR3 protein is CASTRGGDTDTQYF. The CDR3 nucleotides are TGTGCCAGCACTCGGGGGGGAGACACAGATACGCAGTATTTT.

This chain connects TRBV9 to TRBJ1-2; 7 bases match TRBD1. This CDR3 region has 14 residues. Germline CDR1 and CDR2: SGDLS and YYNGEE. V shed 4 bases and J 4 bases; nucleotides not matched to a gene: 7. For the CDR3, the DNA is TGTGCCAGCAGCCCAGACGGGGACAGCTATGGCTACACCTTC. Protein product: CASSPDGDSYGYTF.

The chain is built from TRBV27 and TRBJ1-2; the D gene is possibly TRBD1 (6 bases). CDR1 and CDR2 (germline): MNHEY, SMNVEV (reference sequence). This CDR3 is 15 amino acids long. Trimming cost V 2 bases and J 4 bases, with 14 bases left between them. This CDR3 reads CASSLVGGQGYGYTF. The CDR3 DNA reads as TGTGCCAGCAGTTTAGTAGGGGGTCAAGGCTATGGCTACACCTTC.

This clone was counted a single time. The chain employs TRBV5-1 and TRBJ2-7; no definite D call. V was pared by 0 bases and J by 3 bases, with 7 bases between. CDR3 length: 13 residues. Germline V gene sequence: CDR1 SGHRS, CDR2 YFSETQ. CDR3 residues: CASSLATGYEQYF. CDR3 in DNA: TGCGCCAGCAGCTTGGCTACCGGCTACGAGCAGTACTTC.

CDR3 residues: CSGDQVGNNYGYTF. For the CDR3, the DNA is TGCAGCGGGGACCAGGTTGGCAATAACTATGGCTACACCTTC. The J gene is TRBJ1-2, the V gene TRBV29-1; D perhaps matches TRBD1 (5 bases). The CDR3 runs to 14 residues. Per germline, CDR1 SQVTM and CDR2 ANQGSEA. Trimming cost V 7 bases and J 1 base, with 16 bases left between them.

The sample holds a few counts of this clone. The J gene is TRBJ1-5, the V gene TRBV2; D perhaps matches TRBD1 (5 bases). The CDR3 sequence is 19 residues long. CDR1 is SNHLY, CDR2 FYNNEI, per germline. V was cut by 4 bases and J by 1 base, with 23 bases left in between. CDR3 residues: CASSAGGGQGLGSNQPQHF. The CDR3 DNA reads TGTGCCAGCAGTGCCGGCGGCGGGCAGGGCTTAGGGAGCAATCAGCCCCAGCATTTT.

This chain links TRBV30 with TRBJ1-2, with a tentative D call TRBD1 (6 bases). Germline CDR1 is GTSNPN and CDR2 is SVGIG (reference sequence). The V end was cut by 3 bases, the J end by 8 bases, with 19 bases between. CDR3 length: 14 amino acids. The CDR3 nucleotides read TGTGCCTGGAGCGAACAGGGCGTCGGCGCGGGCTACACCTTC. Encoded protein: CAWSEQGVGAGYTF.